Listed below are T cell receptor beta chains from one sample, sequenced in a study of cytomegalovirus exposure and HLA in healthy donors. Assay: immunoSEQ multiplex PCR; the TCRdb copy retains only in-frame clones and omits some. The sample includes around 180,000 clones, approximately 80% of them seen just once. The sequenced sample was PBMCs. These TCRs come from a male donor in good health and CMV-seronegative. The CDR3 runs from the conserved cysteine through the conserved F or W. The order of the fields is clone size, CDR3 length, D gene, V gene, J gene, CDR3 DNA, CDR3 protein. D genes are given only for firm matches. Size is stated for part of the rows, as once, few or many counts, or as a class when the clone is expanded.

size: -
length: 14
D: -
V: TRBV11-2
J: TRBJ2-2
DNA: TGTGCCAGCAGCTTCGGGGTGGGAACCGGGGAGCTGTTTTTT
CDR3: CASSFGVGTGELFF

size: -
length: 16
D: -
V: TRBV4-3
J: TRBJ1-4
DNA: TGCGCCAGCAGCCAAGGACCCCCCAGGGGTAATGAAAAACTGTTTTTT
CDR3: CASSQGPPRGNEKLFF

size: few
length: 14
D: TRBD2
V: TRBV7-9
J: TRBJ2-1
DNA: TGTGCCAGCAGCTTAGCGGGGACTAGCGGGAGGGAGTTCTTC
CDR3: CASSLAGTSGREFF

size: -
length: 12
D: TRBD2
V: TRBV29-1
J: TRBJ2-3
DNA: TGCAGCGTTGAAGGGGGGGGAGATACGCAGTATTTT
CDR3: CSVEGGGDTQYF

size: -
length: 14
D: -
V: TRBV28
J: TRBJ2-7
DNA: TGTGCCAGCAGAAAGCGACAGGCGTCCTACGAGCAGTACTTC
CDR3: CASRKRQASYEQYF

size: -
length: 18
D: TRBD1
V: TRBV14
J: TRBJ2-7
DNA: TGTGCCAGCAGCCAAGAGGGGACAGGAAAACCTCTTTCCTACGAGCAGTACTTC
CDR3: CASSQEGTGKPLSYEQYF

size: -
length: 15
D: -
V: TRBV10-3
J: TRBJ2-1
DNA: TGTGCCATCAGTGAGGAACGAAGGGGCTACAATGAGCAGTTCTTC
CDR3: CAISEERRGYNEQFF

size: -
length: 14
D: -
V: TRBV4-3
J: TRBJ1-2
DNA: TGCGCCAGCAGTCAGGACACTGCTAACTATGGCTACACCTTC
CDR3: CASSQDTANYGYTF

size: -
length: 15
D: TRBD1
V: TRBV15
J: TRBJ1-3
DNA: TGTGCCACCAGCAGGGCCGGGACAGCTGGAAACACCATATATTTT
CDR3: CATSRAGTAGNTIYF

size: -
length: 15
D: TRBD2
V: TRBV14
J: TRBJ2-5
DNA: TGTGCCAGCAGCCAAGTAGCGGGGGGTCAAGAGACCCAGTACTTC
CDR3: CASSQVAGGQETQYF

size: once
length: 14
D: TRBD2
V: TRBV28
J: TRBJ2-7
DNA: TGTGCCAGCAGCTCTAGCGGGAGATTTCGGGAGCAGTACTTC
CDR3: CASSSSGRFREQYF

size: -
length: 16
D: -
V: TRBV5-1
J: TRBJ2-3
DNA: TGCGCCAGCAGCTTGGTTCTAGCGACTAGCACAGATACGCAGTATTTT
CDR3: CASSLVLATSTDTQYF

size: -
length: 16
D: TRBD2
V: TRBV5-4
J: TRBJ2-5
DNA: TGTGCCAGCAGCTTGAGGCTAGCGGGGGGGCAAGAGACCCAGTACTTC
CDR3: CASSLRLAGGQETQYF

size: -
length: 14
D: -
V: TRBV9
J: TRBJ2-7
DNA: TGTGCCAGCAGCGTAGGGGCAGGGACCTACGAGCAGTACTTC
CDR3: CASSVGAGTYEQYF

size: -
length: 14
D: -
V: TRBV4-3
J: TRBJ1-1
DNA: TGCGCCAGCAGCCGAACAACCATGAACACTGAAGCTTTCTTT
CDR3: CASSRTTMNTEAFF

size: few
length: 15
D: TRBD1
V: TRBV5-1
J: TRBJ2-3
DNA: TGCGCCAGCAGCGGGGGACAGGGGGGCACAGATACGCAGTATTTT
CDR3: CASSGGQGGTDTQYF

size: -
length: 15
D: TRBD2
V: TRBV5-1
J: TRBJ2-5
DNA: TGCGCCAGCAGATGGACTAGCGGACTACAAGAGACCCAGTACTTC
CDR3: CASRWTSGLQETQYF

size: -
length: 15
D: -
V: TRBV11-2
J: TRBJ2-1
DNA: TGTGCCAGCAGCTTGTCGGGGGGCGGGTACAATGAGCAGTTCTTC
CDR3: CASSLSGGGYNEQFF

size: -
length: 15
D: TRBD1
V: TRBV27
J: TRBJ1-6
DNA: TGTGCCAGCAGTTTATCGGGGACAGGAAATTCACCCCTCCACTTT
CDR3: CASSLSGTGNSPLHF

size: -
length: 12
D: -
V: TRBV29-1
J: TRBJ1-1
DNA: TGCAGCGTTGACAACGGGAACACTGAAGCTTTCTTT
CDR3: CSVDNGNTEAFF

size: -
length: 16
D: -
V: TRBV19
J: TRBJ2-2
DNA: TGTGCCAGTAGGCCCCTAAATCGGGTGCGCGCCGGGGAGCTGTTTTTT
CDR3: CASRPLNRVRAGELFF

size: -
length: 13
D: TRBD2
V: TRBV4-2
J: TRBJ2-5
DNA: TGTGCCAGCAGCCAGGGAGCGGGAGGGCCTCTCAACTTC
CDR3: CASSQGAGGPLNF

size: -
length: 17
D: TRBD2
V: TRBV7-2
J: TRBJ2-1
DNA: TGTGCCAGCAGCCCAGACGGGATAGCGGGAGAGGGGAATGAGCAGTTCTTC
CDR3: CASSPDGIAGEGNEQFF

size: -
length: 16
D: -
V: TRBV9
J: TRBJ1-5
DNA: TGTGCCAGCAGCCCAGGGGTAGGGGTCAGCAATCAGCCCCAGCATTTT
CDR3: CASSPGVGVSNQPQHF

size: -
length: 14
D: -
V: TRBV11-3
J: TRBJ2-7
DNA: TGTGCCAGCAGCTTATCCGCGGGGCCCTACGAGCAGTACTTC
CDR3: CASSLSAGPYEQYF

size: few
length: 13
D: -
V: TRBV5-1
J: TRBJ2-5
DNA: TGCGCCAGCAGCTTGGGCGTTCAAGAGACCCAGTACTTC
CDR3: CASSLGVQETQYF

size: -
length: 15
D: -
V: TRBV7-9
J: TRBJ2-3
DNA: TGTGCCAGCAGCAACACACAGGGCCGATCAGATACGCAGTATTTT
CDR3: CASSNTQGRSDTQYF

size: -
length: 17
D: TRBD2
V: TRBV19
J: TRBJ2-2
DNA: TGTGCCAGTAGTAGTTTGACTAGCGGGGCGAACACCGGGGAGCTGTTTTTT
CDR3: CASSSLTSGANTGELFF

size: -
length: 14
D: -
V: TRBV7-9
J: TRBJ1-6
DNA: TGTGCCAGCAGCTTCCGGGACAATAATTCACCCCTCCACTTT
CDR3: CASSFRDNNSPLHF

size: -
length: 14
D: -
V: TRBV7-2
J: TRBJ2-3
DNA: TGTGCCAGCAGCTTCGTAGTTTCAGGAGATACGCAGTATTTT
CDR3: CASSFVVSGDTQYF

size: -
length: 14
D: TRBD1
V: TRBV5-6
J: TRBJ1-3
DNA: TGTGCCAGCAGCTGGGGGACAGTTGGAAACACCATATATTTT
CDR3: CASSWGTVGNTIYF

size: -
length: 14
D: TRBD1
V: TRBV28
J: TRBJ1-4
DNA: TGTGCCAGCAGCCTGGGCGGGACAGTTGAAAAACTGTTTTTT
CDR3: CASSLGGTVEKLFF

size: -
length: 15
D: TRBD2
V: TRBV9
J: TRBJ2-7
DNA: TGTGCCAGCAGCGTAGGGAGCGGGAGCTCCTACGAGCAGTACTTC
CDR3: CASSVGSGSSYEQYF

size: few
length: 15
D: TRBD1
V: TRBV19
J: TRBJ1-1
DNA: TGTGCCAGTAGTACGCGGGACAGGATAAACACTGAAGCTTTCTTT
CDR3: CASSTRDRINTEAFF

size: few
length: 14
D: -
V: TRBV30
J: TRBJ1-1
DNA: TGTGCCTGGAGGGAGGGACGCGGGTCAAGTTTAGCTTTCTTT
CDR3: CAWREGRGSSLAFF

size: many
length: 13
D: -
V: TRBV6-5
J: TRBJ2-7
DNA: TGTGCCAGCAGGCCCGGGAGTGGCTACGAGCAGTACTTC
CDR3: CASRPGSGYEQYF

size: -
length: 14
D: -
V: TRBV4-2
J: TRBJ2-7
DNA: TGTGCCAGCAGCCTATCGGGACTCTCCTACGAGCAGTACTTC
CDR3: CASSLSGLSYEQYF

size: -
length: 16
D: TRBD2
V: TRBV5-1
J: TRBJ2-7
DNA: TGCGCCAGCAGCTTGGAGGGGCGGGAGGGACACGACGAGCAGTACTTC
CDR3: CASSLEGREGHDEQYF

size: -
length: 15
D: TRBD1
V: TRBV4-3
J: TRBJ2-7
DNA: TGCGCCAGCAGCTCCCGGGACAGGGGGTTATACGAGCAGTACTTC
CDR3: CASSSRDRGLYEQYF

size: -
length: 13
D: TRBD1
V: TRBV9
J: TRBJ2-1
DNA: TGTGCCAGCAGCGGGGGACAGTACAATGAGCAGTTCTTC
CDR3: CASSGGQYNEQFF

size: -
length: 15
D: TRBD1
V: TRBV6-5
J: TRBJ1-2
DNA: TGTGCCAGCAGTTTTGGCGACAGGGGGCGCGGAGGCTACACCTTC
CDR3: CASSFGDRGRGGYTF

size: -
length: 15
D: TRBD1
V: TRBV6-6
J: TRBJ1-5
DNA: TGTGCCAGCAAGGAGACAGGGAATAGCAATCAGCCCCAGCATTTT
CDR3: CASKETGNSNQPQHF

size: -
length: 17
D: TRBD2
V: TRBV7-9
J: TRBJ2-5
DNA: TGTGCCAGCAGCTTGGCCCAGGGACTAGCGGGAGTGGAGACCCAGTACTTC
CDR3: CASSLAQGLAGVETQYF

size: -
length: 14
D: TRBD1
V: TRBV7-2
J: TRBJ1-6
DNA: TGTGCCAGCAGACTGGGACAGGTCCCAGGACCCCTCCACTTT
CDR3: CASRLGQVPGPLHF

size: -
length: 15
D: -
V: TRBV6-5
J: TRBJ1-2
DNA: TGTGCCAGCAGTTACGCGGGCGGCGAAGCCTATGGCTACCCCTTC
CDR3: CASSYAGGEAYGYPF

size: few
length: 13
D: -
V: TRBV5-4
J: TRBJ2-7
DNA: TGTGCCAGCAGCCGAGGGGGCTCCTACGAGCAGTACTTC
CDR3: CASSRGGSYEQYF

size: -
length: 15
D: TRBD1
V: TRBV5-1
J: TRBJ2-3
DNA: TGCGCCAGCAGCTTCACAGGGGGCTACACAGATACGCAGTATTTT
CDR3: CASSFTGGYTDTQYF

size: -
length: 12
D: TRBD1
V: TRBV29-1
J: TRBJ2-7
DNA: TGCAGCGCCGGACAGGGGACCTACGAGCAGTACTTC
CDR3: CSAGQGTYEQYF

size: few
length: 14
D: -
V: TRBV6-5
J: TRBJ2-7
DNA: TGTGCCAGCAGTTACTCTCGACAGTCCTACGAGCAGTACTTC
CDR3: CASSYSRQSYEQYF

size: -
length: 16
D: TRBD1
V: TRBV27
J: TRBJ2-3
DNA: TGTGCCAGCAGCCCAGACAGGGGAATCAGGACAGATACGCAGTATTTT
CDR3: CASSPDRGIRTDTQYF

size: -
length: 18
D: TRBD2
V: TRBV7-2
J: TRBJ2-7
DNA: TGTGCCAGCAGCTTAGAGGGGACTAGCGGGGGGTTCTCCCTCGGGCAGTACTTC
CDR3: CASSLEGTSGGFSLGQYF

size: -
length: 16
D: -
V: TRBV7-8
J: TRBJ2-7
DNA: TGTGCCATCCCATGGGTCCCCCAGCGGAACTCCTACGAGCAGTACTTC
CDR3: CAIPWVPQRNSYEQYF

size: -
length: 15
D: TRBD1
V: TRBV14
J: TRBJ1-6
DNA: TGTGCCAGCAGTGAAGGGCCAGGGGGGAATTCACCCCTCCACTTT
CDR3: CASSEGPGGNSPLHF

size: -
length: 11
D: -
V: TRBV20-1
J: TRBJ1-1
DNA: TGCAGTGCTAGTCAGGACACTGAAGCTTTCTTT
CDR3: CSASQDTEAFF

size: -
length: 15
D: TRBD1
V: TRBV4-1
J: TRBJ1-2
DNA: TGCGCCAGCAGCCAAGTCCAGACAGGGGGCGGTGGCTACACCTTC
CDR3: CASSQVQTGGGGYTF

size: -
length: 15
D: -
V: TRBV2
J: TRBJ2-5
DNA: TGTGCCAGCAATTCCCTGAACGGGATCCAAGAGACCCAGTACTTC
CDR3: CASNSLNGIQETQYF

size: -
length: 14
D: -
V: TRBV7-6
J: TRBJ2-7
DNA: TGTGCCAGCAGCTCAGGGGTGTCTGGGGGCGAGCAGTACTTC
CDR3: CASSSGVSGGEQYF

size: once
length: 14
D: TRBD1
V: TRBV7-2
J: TRBJ2-7
DNA: TGTGCCAGCAGCCCCGGGACAGGGTTCTACGAGCAGTACTTC
CDR3: CASSPGTGFYEQYF

size: -
length: 17
D: TRBD2
V: TRBV5-6
J: TRBJ2-1
DNA: TGTGCCAGCAGGGAGTTAGCGGGCGGGGGGGCCTGGAATGAGCAGTTCTTC
CDR3: CASRELAGGGAWNEQFF